This TCR beta chain was retrieved from a study of blood T cells in healthy people across ages. Study-level information: Researchers report that template switching captured about one barcoded beta molecule per two T cells.

A second PCR of roughly 7 to 11 cycles used a sample-barcoded 5' primer and a J-beta primer mix. Via MiXCR, TCRdb re-called the 5' RACE reads, giving one row per CDR3 protein. The sample comprises about 680,000 distinct CDR3 sequences, roughly 49% of which are singletons, and approximately 32% rests with the top ten. Researchers collected approximately 9.5 milliliters of peripheral blood from every single donor. The CDR3 is 15 residues long. Germline values: CDR1 GTSNPN, CDR2 SVGIG (reference sequence). Between the trimmed V and J ends, which lost 0 bases and 8 bases, there was a span of 16 bases. Sample: blood. The TCR comes from a woman aged 60-75 years in good health. The chain combines TRBV30 with TRBJ1-4, with D possibly being TRBD1 (5 bases). CDR3 sequence (DNA): TGTGCCTGGAGTGTACCCAGGGCAGGCAACGAAAAACTGTTTTTT. This encodes CAWSVPRAGNEKLFF.